One sample yielded the 5 T cell receptor beta chains listed below, sequenced in a study of a mutant IDH1 vaccine in newly diagnosed glioma. The assay was immunoSEQ multiplex PCR, and TCRdb's table has in-frame clones only and misses some. The table includes about 16,000 clones, 95% detected once. Time point defined: baseline, week 1 (first vaccination visit). Treatment in this sample: pre-vaccination baseline after standard-of-care therapy. Source: peripheral blood mononuclear cells (PBMCs), taken from a glioma patient treated with radiotherapy, temozolomide or both. The receptors were gathered from a young woman with glioma. Some clones in this sample may be carry-over from other donors' samples.

The rearrangement links TRBV6-5 to TRBJ2-7; 7 positions match TRBD2. The junction had 3 bases not matched to a gene; V was cut back by 0 bases and J by 7 bases. Germline V gives CDR1 MNHEY, CDR2 SVGAGI. CDR3 size: 13 residues. In DNA form, the CDR3 reads TGTGCCAGCAGTTACTCGGGGGGGTGGGAGCAGTACTTC. It yields the protein CASSYSGGWEQYF.

Here the CDR3 reads CASSLTEGVVSGYTF. The CDR3, as DNA: TGTGCCAGCAGCTTAACCGAGGGGGTAGTGTCTGGCTACACCTTC. This chain joins TRBV11-2 and TRBJ1-2; possibly TRBD1 for D (6 bases). The CDR3 is 15 amino acids. Germline V lookup: CDR1 SGHAT, CDR2 FQNNGV. V gave up 2 bases and J gave up 7 bases, with 17 bases separating them.

This sequence joins TRBV19 and TRBJ1-3, with D perhaps TRBD1 (6 bases). The CDR3 is 16 amino acids. Between the trimmed V and J ends, which lost 9 bases and 4 bases, there was a span of 22 bases. In germline, CDR1 is LNHDA, CDR2 SQIVND (reference sequence). CDR3 sequence reads: CASRPDSGAAGNTIYF. For the CDR3, the DNA is TGTGCCAGCAGGCCCGATTCAGGGGCGGCAGGAAACACCATATATTTT.

V gene TRBV27 combines with J gene TRBJ1-2, with D perhaps matching TRBD1 (6 bases). The CDR3 runs 17 residues. CDR1 MNHEY and CDR2 SMNVEV come from the germline V gene (reference sequence). Trimming removed 1 base from V and 2 bases from J, with 17 bases in between. This CDR3 is CASSLYPPRGGNYGYTF. As DNA, the CDR3 is TGTGCCAGCAGTTTATACCCGCCGAGGGGGGGGAACTATGGCTACACCTTC.

The chain employs TRBV5-6 and TRBJ2-3, with 10 bases fitting TRBD2. The CDR3 consists of 17 residues. Looked up from germline, CDR1 is SGHDT and CDR2 is YYEEEE. V was clipped by 0 bases and J by 6 bases; unmatched bases: 10. CDR3 amino acids: CASSLGGLAGGRDTQYF. DNA for the CDR3: TGTGCCAGCAGCTTGGGGGGATTAGCGGGGGGCAGGGATACGCAGTATTTT.